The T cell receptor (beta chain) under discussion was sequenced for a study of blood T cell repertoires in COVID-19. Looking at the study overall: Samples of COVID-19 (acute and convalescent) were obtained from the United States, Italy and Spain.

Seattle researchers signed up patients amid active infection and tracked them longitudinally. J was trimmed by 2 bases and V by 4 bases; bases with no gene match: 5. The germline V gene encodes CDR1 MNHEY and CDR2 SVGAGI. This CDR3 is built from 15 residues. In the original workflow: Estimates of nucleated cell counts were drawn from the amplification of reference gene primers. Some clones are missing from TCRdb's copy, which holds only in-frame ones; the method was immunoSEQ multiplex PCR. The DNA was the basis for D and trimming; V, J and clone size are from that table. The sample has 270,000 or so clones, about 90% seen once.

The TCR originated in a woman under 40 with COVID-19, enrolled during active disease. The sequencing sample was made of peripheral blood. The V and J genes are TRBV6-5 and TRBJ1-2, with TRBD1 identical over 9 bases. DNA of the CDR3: TGTGCCAGCAGTTCCACAGGGGGCAAAAACTATGGCTACACCTTC. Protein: CASSSTGGKNYGYTF.